This TCR beta chain was sequenced during a study of blood T cell repertoires in COVID-19. Everyone who took part was roughly 18 to 89 years old, and they came from about two dozen US areas. Cohorts were assigned according to the clinical history that participants reported. The V segment lost 2 bases and the J segment 4 bases; nucleotides outside the gene matches: 7. Germline loops: CDR1 MNHEY, CDR2 SVGEGT. The CDR3 has 15 amino acids. Original data processing: Amplification with reference gene primers provided the estimates of nucleated cell counts. Using immunoSEQ multiplex PCR, the repertoire was profiled, and TCRdb retains in-frame clones only, with some absent. V, J and clone size are taken as reported in that table, and D and trimming were inferred from the DNA itself. The sample holds about 160,000 clones, more than 75% seen once.

The sequencing sample was made of PBMCs or T cells enriched from blood (not recorded which). The rearrangement joins TRBV6-2 or TRBV6-3 to TRBJ2-5; 7 bases align to TRBD2. The sequence came from a woman in her forties or fifties who had recovered from COVID-19. DNA of the CDR3: TGTGCCAGCAGTTACGTGGGGGGGTTGGGAGAGACCCAGTACTTC. It yields the protein CASSYVGGLGETQYF.